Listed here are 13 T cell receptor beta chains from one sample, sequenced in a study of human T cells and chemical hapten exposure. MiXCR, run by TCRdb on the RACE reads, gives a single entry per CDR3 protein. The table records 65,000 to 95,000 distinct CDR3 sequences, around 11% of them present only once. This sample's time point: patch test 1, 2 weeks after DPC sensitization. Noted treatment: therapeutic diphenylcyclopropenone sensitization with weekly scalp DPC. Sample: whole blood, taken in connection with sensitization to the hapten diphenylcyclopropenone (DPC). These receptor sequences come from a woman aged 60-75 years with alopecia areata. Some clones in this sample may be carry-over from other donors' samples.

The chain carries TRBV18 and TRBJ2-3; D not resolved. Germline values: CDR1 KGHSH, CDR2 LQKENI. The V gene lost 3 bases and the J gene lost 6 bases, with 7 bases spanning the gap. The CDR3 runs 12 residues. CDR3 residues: CASSPEMDTQYF. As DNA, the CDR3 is TGTGCCAGCTCACCCGAGATGGATACGCAGTATTTT.

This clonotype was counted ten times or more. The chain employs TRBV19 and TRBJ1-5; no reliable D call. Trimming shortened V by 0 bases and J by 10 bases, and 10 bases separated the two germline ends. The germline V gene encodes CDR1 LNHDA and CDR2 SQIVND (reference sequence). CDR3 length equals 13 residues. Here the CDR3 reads CASSIDFTHPQHF. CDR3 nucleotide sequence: TGTGCCAGTAGTATAGATTTTACGCATCCCCAGCATTTT.

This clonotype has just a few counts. The CDR3 coding sequence is TGTGCCAGCAGACAGACAGTCGGTGGGTCAGATACGCAGTATTTT. Amino acid sequence: CASRQTVGGSDTQYF. The genes are TRBV6-6 and TRBJ2-3, with D possibly being TRBD1 (5 bases). Per the germline V gene, CDR1 is MNHNY and CDR2 is SVGAGI (reference sequence). The ends were cut back, 6 bases at V and 4 bases at J, with 17 bases in the middle. This CDR3 region has 15 residues.

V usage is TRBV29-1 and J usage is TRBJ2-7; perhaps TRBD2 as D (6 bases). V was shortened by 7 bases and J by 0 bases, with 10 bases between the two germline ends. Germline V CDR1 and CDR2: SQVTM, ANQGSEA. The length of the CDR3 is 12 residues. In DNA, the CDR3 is TGCAGCGCGGTGCGGGGCTCCTACGAGCAGTACTTC. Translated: CSAVRGSYEQYF.

CDR3 amino acids: CSASVWTEAFF. Here the CDR3 DNA reads TGCAGTGCTAGTGTGTGGACTGAAGCTTTCTTT. This chain connects TRBV20-1 to TRBJ1-1; no clear D. V was shortened by 3 bases and J by 5 bases, with 7 bases between the two germline ends. The V gene's germline CDR1 is DFQATT and CDR2 SNEGSKA (reference sequence). CDR3 length equals 11 residues.

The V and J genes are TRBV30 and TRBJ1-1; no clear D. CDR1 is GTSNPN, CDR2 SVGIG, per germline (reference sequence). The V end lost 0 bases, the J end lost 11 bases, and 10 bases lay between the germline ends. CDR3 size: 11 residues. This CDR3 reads CAWSVRGVAFF. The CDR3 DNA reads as TGTGCCTGGAGTGTACGTGGGGTGGCTTTCTTT.

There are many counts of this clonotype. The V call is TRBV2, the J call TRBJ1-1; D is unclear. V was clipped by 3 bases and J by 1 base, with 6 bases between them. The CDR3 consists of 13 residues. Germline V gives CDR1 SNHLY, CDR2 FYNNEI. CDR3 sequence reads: CASSDLANTEAFF. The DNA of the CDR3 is TGTGCCAGCAGTGATTTGGCGAACACTGAAGCTTTCTTT.

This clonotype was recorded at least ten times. CDR3 protein: CASSPIRSGNTIYF. The CDR3 nucleotides are TGTGCCAGCAGCCCCATCCGCTCTGGAAACACCATATATTTT. This chain links TRBV6-5 with TRBJ1-3; D is uncertain. Trimming took off 6 bases at V and 0 bases at J, with 9 bases between the two ends. This CDR3 has 14 amino acids. The germline V gene has CDR1 MNHEY and CDR2 SVGAGI.

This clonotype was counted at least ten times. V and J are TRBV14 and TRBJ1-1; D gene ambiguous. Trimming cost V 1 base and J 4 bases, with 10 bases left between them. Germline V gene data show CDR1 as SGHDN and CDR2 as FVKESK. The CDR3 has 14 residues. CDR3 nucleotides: TGTGCCAGCAGCCAAGTATTGGGGAGCACTGAAGCTTTCTTT. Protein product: CASSQVLGSTEAFF.

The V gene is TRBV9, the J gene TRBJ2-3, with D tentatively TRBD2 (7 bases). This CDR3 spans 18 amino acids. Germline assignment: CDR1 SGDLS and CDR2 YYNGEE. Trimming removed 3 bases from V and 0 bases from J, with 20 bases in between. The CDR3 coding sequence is TGTGCCAGCAGCGCCCGGCGGGGGCCGAGGGACAGCACAGATACGCAGTATTTT. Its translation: CASSARRGPRDSTDTQYF.

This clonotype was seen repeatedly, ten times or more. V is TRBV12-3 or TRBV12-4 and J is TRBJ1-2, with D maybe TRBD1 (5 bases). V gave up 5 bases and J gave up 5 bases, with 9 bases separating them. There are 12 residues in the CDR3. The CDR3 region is CASSRQTYGYTF. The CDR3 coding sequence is TGTGCCAGCAGTCGACAGACTTATGGCTACACCTTC.

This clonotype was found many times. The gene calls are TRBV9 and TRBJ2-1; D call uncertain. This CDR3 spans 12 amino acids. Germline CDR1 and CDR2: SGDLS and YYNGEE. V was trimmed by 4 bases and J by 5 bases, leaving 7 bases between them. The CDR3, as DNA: TGTGCCAGCAGCTATACTAACAATGAGCAGTTCTTC. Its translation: CASSYTNNEQFF.

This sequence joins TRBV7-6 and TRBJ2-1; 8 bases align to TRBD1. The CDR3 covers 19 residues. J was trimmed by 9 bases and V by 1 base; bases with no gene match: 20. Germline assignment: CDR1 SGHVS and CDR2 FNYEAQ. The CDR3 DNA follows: TGTGCCAGCAGCTTAGAGGGTGAGGGTTGGGACAGGCGACGGATTGAGCAGTTCTTC. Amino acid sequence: CASSLEGEGWDRRRIEQFF.